One and the same sample provided the 29 T cell receptor beta chains below, sequenced in a study of T-cell memory formation after mild COVID-19. In TCRdb, the 5' RACE reads were re-called with MiXCR into one record per CDR3 protein. Here the sample spans 80,000 to 130,000 distinct CDR3 sequences, 11% being singletons. The sequenced sample consisted of PBMCs or a T cell subset sorted from them (not recorded which). Every receptor here comes from a man between 18 and 29 years old who had mild COVID-19 (a few samples of this study predate the infection). Cell type and time point are not known.

This clonotype was counted only a few times. V is TRBV20-1 and J is TRBJ1-3; possibly TRBD1 for D (5 bases). V shed 0 bases and J shed 1 base, with 13 bases lying between them. From germline, CDR1 is DFQATT and CDR2 SNEGSKA (reference sequence). CDR3 size: 16 residues. The CDR3 coding sequence is TGCAGTGCTAGAGATTGGGGGGAGCAATCTGGAAACACCATATATTTT. Amino acid sequence: CSARDWGEQSGNTIYF.

This chain links TRBV9 with TRBJ2-2; D gene unclear. Germline V CDR1 and CDR2: SGDLS, YYNGEE. The CDR3 loop spans 13 amino acids. The germline V and J ends were trimmed by 3 bases and 3 bases, with 6 bases remaining between them. Written as DNA, the CDR3 is TGTGCCAGCAGCGGGGCTGACACCGGGGAGCTGTTTTTT. Amino acid sequence: CASSGADTGELFF. The full variable domain, in which reference TRBV9 and TRBJ2-2 provide the parts outside the CDR3, is DSGVTQTPKHLITATGQRVTLRCSPRSGDLSVYWYQQSLDQGLQFLIQYYNGEERAKGNILERFSAQQFPDLHSELNLSSLELGDSALYFCASSGADTGELFFGEGSRLTVL.

J is TRBJ1-1 and V is TRBV7-6; D not resolved. CDR1 is SGHVS, CDR2 FNYEAQ, per germline. CDR3 length equals 14 residues. V lost 3 bases, J lost 0 bases, and 8 bases lay in between. The CDR3 nucleotides are TGTGCCAGCAGCTTCGGCAGCCTGAACACTGAAGCTTTCTTT. The encoded protein is CASSFGSLNTEAFF.

The genes are TRBV12-3 or TRBV12-4 and TRBJ1-5; a weak D match, TRBD1 (6 bases). Trimming took off 7 bases at V and 7 bases at J, with 17 bases between the two ends. CDR3 length: 14 amino acids. The CDR3, as DNA: TGTGCCAGCAAACCAACAGGGAACGGGCAGCCCCAGCATTTT. It translates to CASKPTGNGQPQHF.

The table lists this clonotype with a few counts. The rearrangement joins TRBV6-2 or TRBV6-3 to TRBJ2-1, with 11 bases identical to TRBD2. The V and J ends lost 0 bases and 6 bases, in that order; junction bases with no gene match: 7. Looked up from germline, CDR1 is MNHEY and CDR2 is SVGEGT. The CDR3 contains 17 residues. The CDR3 region has the DNA TGTGCCAGCAGTTACTCGATGTTAGCGGGGGGGTTCAATGAGCAGTTCTTC. It codes for CASSYSMLAGGFNEQFF.

The CDR3 region is CASSLGQDLYEQYV. CDR3 nucleotide sequence: TGTGCCAGCAGTTTGGGGCAGGACTTATACGAGCAGTACGTC. This chain uses TRBV12-3 or TRBV12-4 with TRBJ2-7; possibly TRBD1 or TRBD2 for D (5 bases each). Trimming stripped 3 bases from V and 4 bases from J, with 13 bases between. CDR3 length equals 14 residues.

The CDR3 loop reads CASSFPQGGDTGELFF. The CDR3 DNA follows: TGTGCCAGCAGCTTCCCCCAGGGGGGGGACACCGGGGAGCTGTTTTTT. This chain uses TRBV7-2 with TRBJ2-2, with D perhaps given as TRBD1 or TRBD2 (7 bases each). Per the germline V gene, CDR1 is SGHTA and CDR2 is FQGNSA. V was shortened by 3 bases and J by 3 bases, with 14 bases between the two germline ends. The CDR3 extends over 16 amino acids.

V usage is TRBV28 and J usage is TRBJ1-1, with 9 bases lining up with TRBD1. CDR1 MDHEN and CDR2 SYDVKM come from the germline V gene. The CDR3 contains 14 residues. With 5 bases clipped from V and 7 bases from J, the junction kept 8 bases outside the gene matches. CDR3 coding DNA: TGTGCCAGCAGTGTATCTCCGGGACAGGGTGAAGCTTTCTTT. This gives the protein CASSVSPGQGEAFF.

At least ten counts were recorded for this clonotype. The chain combines TRBV29-1 with TRBJ2-3; possibly TRBD2 for D (6 bases). The CDR3 extends over 14 amino acids. The ends were cut back, 7 bases at V and 2 bases at J, with 16 bases in the middle. Germline V gene data show CDR1 as SQVTM and CDR2 as ANQGSEA. Here the CDR3 DNA reads TGCAGCGCCCTGGGGACTCACAACACAGATACGCAGTATTTT. It specifies CSALGTHNTDTQYF.

The chain is built from TRBV5-1 and TRBJ2-3; D possibly uses TRBD1 or TRBD2 (5 bases each). This CDR3 spans 15 amino acids. Trimming left V 3 bases short and J 2 bases short, with 13 bases between. Germline V gene data show CDR1 as SGHRS and CDR2 as YFSETQ. CDR3 DNA: TGCGCCAGCAGCTGGACGGGGCGCCCCACAGATACGCAGTATTTT. This codes for CASSWTGRPTDTQYF.

This clonotype was detected ten times or more. This chain connects TRBV18 to TRBJ1-1, with D perhaps TRBD1 (5 bases). Trimming removed 6 bases from V and 4 bases from J, with 12 bases in between. Germline values: CDR1 KGHSH, CDR2 LQKENI. The CDR3 has 13 residues. The CDR3 protein is CASSWDASTEAFF. The DNA of the CDR3 is TGTGCCAGCTCCTGGGACGCATCCACTGAAGCTTTCTTT.

This clonotype was counted many times. The chain combines TRBV20-1 with TRBJ2-7; 9 bases are a match to TRBD2. Per germline, CDR1 DFQATT and CDR2 SNEGSKA (reference sequence). V lost 3 bases to trimming and J lost 0 bases; unmatched junction nucleotides: 6. This CDR3 has 15 residues. CDR3 region: CSARAFSGSSYEQYF. CDR3 in DNA: TGCAGTGCTAGGGCATTTAGCGGGAGCTCCTACGAGCAGTACTTC.

This clonotype was recorded at least ten times. J is TRBJ1-6 and V is TRBV12-3 or TRBV12-4; no definite D call. This CDR3 region has 15 residues. V lost 7 bases, J lost 10 bases, and 20 bases lay in between. This chain's CDR3 is CASTPGLAPSSPLHF. In DNA, the CDR3 is TGTGCCAGCACCCCCGGTTTGGCCCCTTCGTCACCCCTCCACTTT.

This clonotype came up a few times. The CDR3 bases are TGCGCCAGCAGCTTGGAACAGGGGGGCACAGATACGCAGTATTTT. Protein: CASSLEQGGTDTQYF. The rearrangement uses TRBV5-1 and TRBJ2-3; 8 positions match TRBD1. With 0 bases clipped from V and 1 base from J, the junction kept 1 base outside the gene matches. The CDR3 length is 15 residues. Germline-derived CDR1 and CDR2 are SGHRS and YFSETQ.

At least ten counts were recorded for this clonotype. This rearrangement joins TRBV5-1 to TRBJ2-7; weak D call: TRBD1 (5 bases). V gave up 0 bases and J gave up 0 bases, with 7 bases separating them. The CDR3 totals 14 residues. Germline CDR1 and CDR2: SGHRS and YFSETQ. The CDR3, as DNA: TGCGCCAGCAGCTTGGGACAGAGCTCCTACGAGCAGTACTTC. Its translation is CASSLGQSSYEQYF.

This clonotype was counted a few times. The rearrangement links TRBV7-2 to TRBJ2-7; no definite D call. V was trimmed by 4 bases and J by 2 bases, leaving 12 bases between them. Looked up from germline, CDR1 is SGHTA and CDR2 is FQGNSA. The CDR3 is made up of 14 amino acids. The CDR3: CASSSFMGTYEQYF. The CDR3 DNA is TGTGCCAGCAGCTCTTTTATGGGAACCTACGAGCAGTACTTC.

This clonotype was counted between two and nine times. The chain employs TRBV12-5 and TRBJ1-1; D is uncertain. CDR3 length: 14 residues. Trimming pared 0 bases from V and 1 base from J, leaving 6 bases between. Germline V gives CDR1 LGHNT, CDR2 FRNRAP. The chain's CDR3 is CASGLVLENTEAFF. The CDR3 nucleotides read TGTGCTAGTGGTTTGGTACTAGAGAACACTGAAGCTTTCTTT.

The chain joins TRBV12-3 or TRBV12-4 to TRBJ2-1; the match to TRBD1 covers 8 bases. The CDR3 is 15 residues long. V lost 6 bases and J lost 1; bases outside the gene matches: 5. CDR3 protein: CASSQTGASYNEQFF. The DNA of the CDR3 is TGTGCCAGCAGCCAGACAGGGGCATCCTACAATGAGCAGTTCTTC.

CDR3 DNA sequence: TGCGCCAGCAGTCACGGTTACGGCTACACCTTC. Amino acid sequence: CASSHGYGYTF. The gene calls are TRBV5-1 and TRBJ1-2; D gene unclear. This CDR3 has 11 residues. V was trimmed by 5 bases and J by 8 bases, leaving 10 bases between them. Germline V gene lookup returns CDR1 SGHRS and CDR2 YFSETQ.

The genes are TRBV28 and TRBJ2-3; perhaps TRBD1 as D (6 bases). The V gene's germline CDR1 is MDHEN and CDR2 SYDVKM. The CDR3 totals 14 residues. Trimming cost V 2 bases and J 4 bases, with 10 bases left between them. This CDR3 is CASSLRGGPDTQYF. For the CDR3, the DNA is TGTGCCAGCAGTTTACGAGGGGGACCAGATACGCAGTATTTT.

This clonotype was counted at least ten times. The chain uses TRBV7-8 and TRBJ2-1; TRBD1 is a possible D gene (5 bases). V was cut by 0 bases and J by 1 base, with 13 bases left in between. The CDR3 spans 17 residues. Germline V CDR1 and CDR2: SGHVS, FQNEAQ. CDR3 sequence (DNA): TGTGCCAGCAGCTTAGCCAGCGACAGTGTTTCCTACAATGAGCAGTTCTTC. Protein product: CASSLASDSVSYNEQFF.

This rearrangement joins TRBV11-2 to TRBJ1-5; a possible D gene is TRBD1 (6 bases). The CDR3 covers 14 residues. CDR1 is SGHAT, CDR2 FQNNGV, per germline. Trimming pared 5 bases from V and 10 bases from J, leaving 18 bases between. The CDR3: CASSLYGGLGPQHF. In DNA, the CDR3 is TGTGCCAGCAGCCTCTACGGGGGGCTTGGACCCCAGCATTTT.

The rearrangement uses TRBV11-2 and TRBJ2-3; 10 bases are shared with TRBD1. Germline-derived CDR1 and CDR2 are SGHAT and FQNNGV. This CDR3 has 16 residues. The ends lost 4 bases at V and 2 bases at J; junction bases unmatched: 6. As DNA, the CDR3 is TGTGCCAGCAGCTCCAGGACAGGGGGGATCACAGATACGCAGTATTTT. Protein product: CASSSRTGGITDTQYF.

This clonotype was seen at least ten times. The chain is built from TRBV10-3 and TRBJ2-3; 11 bases are a match to TRBD1. Germline CDR1 reads ENHRY; CDR2 reads SYGVKD. Germline trimming cut 3 bases from V and 4 bases from J; bases unmatched to any gene: 3. This CDR3 is 15 amino acids long. CDR3 DNA sequence: TGTGCCATCAGTGAAGGGACAGGGGGGGCAGATACGCAGTATTTT. Translated: CAISEGTGGADTQYF.

This clonotype has only a few counts. The chain links TRBV6-1 to TRBJ2-7; 8 nucleotides agree with TRBD1. This CDR3 has 14 residues. Looked up from germline, CDR1 is MNHNS and CDR2 is SASEGT. The V gene end was trimmed by 5 bases and the J gene end by 3 bases; junction bases not matched to a gene: 6. CDR3: CASSLGQVGYEQYF. For the CDR3, the DNA is TGTGCCAGCAGTCTGGGACAGGTCGGCTACGAGCAGTACTTC.

The chain joins TRBV7-3 to TRBJ1-1, with 7 bases fitting TRBD1. V shed 4 bases and J 1 base; nucleotides not matched to a gene: 9. CDR1 and CDR2 from the germline V gene are SGHTA and FQGTGA. This CDR3 spans 16 amino acids. This CDR3 reads CASSSILGTANTEAFF. As DNA, the CDR3 is TGTGCCAGCAGCTCGATCCTAGGGACAGCGAACACTGAAGCTTTCTTT.

This clonotype has a handful of counts. The chain uses TRBV12-5 and TRBJ2-5; TRBD2 matches at 7 bases. The CDR3 runs 13 residues. Germline lookup yields CDR1 LGHNT and CDR2 FRNRAP. The junction had 7 bases not matched to a gene; V was cut back by 7 bases and J by 5 bases. DNA for the CDR3: TGTGCTAGTGACCCGGGGGGAAGCGAGACCCAGTACTTC. Its protein product is CASDPGGSETQYF.

This clonotype was seen only a few times. The V and J genes are TRBV4-1 and TRBJ2-2, with D perhaps matching TRBD2 (5 bases). CDR3 length equals 15 residues. CDR1 is MGHRA, CDR2 YSYEKL, per germline. Trimming took off 3 bases at V and 4 bases at J, with 12 bases between the two ends. The CDR3 bases are TGCGCCAGCAGCCAGAGGGTTCTCGGCACCGGGGAGCTGTTTTTT. This codes for CASSQRVLGTGELFF.

This clonotype was recorded at least ten times. J is TRBJ2-3 and V is TRBV6-2 or TRBV6-3; D gene uncertain. This CDR3 is 13 amino acids long. Germline CDR1 reads MNHEY; CDR2 reads SVGEGT. Trimming stripped 0 bases from V and 0 bases from J, with 1 base between. The CDR3 here is CASSYSSTDTQYF. CDR3 in DNA: TGTGCCAGCAGTTACTCCAGCACAGATACGCAGTATTTT.